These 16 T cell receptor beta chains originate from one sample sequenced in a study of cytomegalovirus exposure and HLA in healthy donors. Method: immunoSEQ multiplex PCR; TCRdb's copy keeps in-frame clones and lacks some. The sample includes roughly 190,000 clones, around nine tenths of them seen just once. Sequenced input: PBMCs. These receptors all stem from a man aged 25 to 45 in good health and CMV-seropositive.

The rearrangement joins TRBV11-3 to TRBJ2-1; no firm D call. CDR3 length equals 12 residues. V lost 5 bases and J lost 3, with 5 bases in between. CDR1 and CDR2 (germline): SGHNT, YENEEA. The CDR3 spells CASSPDYNEQFF. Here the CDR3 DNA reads TGTGCCAGCAGCCCCGACTACAATGAGCAGTTCTTC.

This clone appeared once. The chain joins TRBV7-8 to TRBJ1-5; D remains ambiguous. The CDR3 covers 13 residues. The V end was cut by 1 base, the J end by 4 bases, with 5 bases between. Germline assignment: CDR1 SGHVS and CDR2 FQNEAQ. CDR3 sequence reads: CASSLVRNQPQHF. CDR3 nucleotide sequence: TGTGCCAGCAGCTTAGTCAGGAATCAGCCCCAGCATTTT.

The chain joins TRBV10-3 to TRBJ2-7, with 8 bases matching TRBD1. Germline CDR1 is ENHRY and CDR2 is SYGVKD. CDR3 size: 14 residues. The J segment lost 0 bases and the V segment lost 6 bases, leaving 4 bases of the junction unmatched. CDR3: CAIRGTGNSYEQYF. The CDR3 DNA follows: TGTGCCATCAGGGGGACAGGCAACTCCTACGAGCAGTACTTC.

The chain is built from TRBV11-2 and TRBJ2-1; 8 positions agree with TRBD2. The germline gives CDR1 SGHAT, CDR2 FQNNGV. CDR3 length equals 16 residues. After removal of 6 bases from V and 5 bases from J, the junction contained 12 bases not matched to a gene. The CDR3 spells CASRIPGRGRDNEQFF. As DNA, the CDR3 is TGTGCCAGCAGGATTCCCGGGAGGGGAAGGGACAATGAGCAGTTCTTC.

The CDR3 bases are TGTGCCAGCAGCTTCCTTCAGGAATCCTACGAGCAGTACTTC. Its protein product is CASSFLQESYEQYF. The genes are TRBV5-6 and TRBJ2-7; unclear D gene. Germline V gene sequence: CDR1 SGHDT, CDR2 YYEEEE. The ends were cut back, 2 bases at V and 1 base at J, with 10 bases in the middle. This CDR3 has 14 amino acids.

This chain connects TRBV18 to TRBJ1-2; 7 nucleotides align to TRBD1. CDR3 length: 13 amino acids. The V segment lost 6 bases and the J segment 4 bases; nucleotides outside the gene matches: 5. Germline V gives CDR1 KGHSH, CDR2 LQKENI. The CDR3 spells CASSPQGGYGYTF. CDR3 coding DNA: TGTGCCAGCTCGCCCCAGGGGGGCTATGGCTACACCTTC.

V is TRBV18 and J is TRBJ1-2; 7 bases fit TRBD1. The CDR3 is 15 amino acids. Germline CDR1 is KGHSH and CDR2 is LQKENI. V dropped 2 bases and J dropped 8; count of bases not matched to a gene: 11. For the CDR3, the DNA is TGTGCCAGCTCACCAGCCTCGGACAGGAACGGCGGCTACACCTTC. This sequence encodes CASSPASDRNGGYTF.

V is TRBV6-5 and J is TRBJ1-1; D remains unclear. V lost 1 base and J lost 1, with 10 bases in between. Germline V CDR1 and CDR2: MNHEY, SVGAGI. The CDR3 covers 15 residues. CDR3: CASSYLGTRNTEAFF. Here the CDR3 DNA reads TGTGCCAGCAGTTACTTGGGAACTAGGAACACTGAAGCTTTCTTT.

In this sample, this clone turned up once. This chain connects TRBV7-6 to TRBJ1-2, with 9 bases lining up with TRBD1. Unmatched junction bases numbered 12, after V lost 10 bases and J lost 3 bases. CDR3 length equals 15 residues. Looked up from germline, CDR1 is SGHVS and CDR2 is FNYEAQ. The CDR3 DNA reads TGTGCCACGGAACAAACAGGGGGCGCCGACTATGGCTACACCTTC. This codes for CATEQTGGADYGYTF.

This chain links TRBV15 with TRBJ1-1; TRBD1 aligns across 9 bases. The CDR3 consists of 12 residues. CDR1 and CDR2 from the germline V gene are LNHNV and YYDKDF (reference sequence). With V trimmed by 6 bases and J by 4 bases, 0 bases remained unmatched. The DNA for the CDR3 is TGTGCCACCAGGGACAGGGGCACTGAAGCTTTCTTT. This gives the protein CATRDRGTEAFF.

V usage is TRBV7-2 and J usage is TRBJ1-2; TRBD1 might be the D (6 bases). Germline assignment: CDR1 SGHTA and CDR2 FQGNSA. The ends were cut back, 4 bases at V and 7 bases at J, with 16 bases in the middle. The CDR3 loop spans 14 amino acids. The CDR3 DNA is TGTGCCAGCAGCTATCAACAGGGCCGCAGTGGCTACACCTTC. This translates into CASSYQQGRSGYTF.

CDR3 DNA: TGTGCCAGCGAGGCACCTAATTCACCCCTCCACTTT. Its protein product is CASEAPNSPLHF. The chain couples TRBV28 to TRBJ1-6; no clear D. The length of the CDR3 is 12 residues. Germline CDR1 MDHEN, CDR2 SYDVKM. Deletions cut 8 bases from V and 6 bases from J, with 8 bases between.

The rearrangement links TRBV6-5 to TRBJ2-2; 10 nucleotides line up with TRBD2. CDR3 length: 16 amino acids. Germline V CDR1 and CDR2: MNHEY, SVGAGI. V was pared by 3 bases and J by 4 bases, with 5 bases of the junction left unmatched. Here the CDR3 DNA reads TGTGCCAGCAGTTATGGGACTAGCGTGATCACCGGGGAGCTGTTTTTT. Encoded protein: CASSYGTSVITGELFF.

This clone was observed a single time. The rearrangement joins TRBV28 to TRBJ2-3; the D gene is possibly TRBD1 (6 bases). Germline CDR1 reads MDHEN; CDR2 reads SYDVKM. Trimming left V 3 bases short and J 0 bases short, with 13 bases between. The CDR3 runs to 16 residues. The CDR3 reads CASSFWGQGSTDTQYF. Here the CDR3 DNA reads TGTGCCAGCAGTTTCTGGGGGCAGGGGAGCACAGATACGCAGTATTTT.

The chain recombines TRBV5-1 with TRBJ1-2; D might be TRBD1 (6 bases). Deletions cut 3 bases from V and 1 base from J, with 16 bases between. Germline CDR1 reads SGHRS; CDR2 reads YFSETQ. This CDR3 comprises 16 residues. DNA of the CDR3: TGCGCCAGCAGCTCAGGACAGACAAACTTTAACTATGGCTACACCTTC. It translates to CASSSGQTNFNYGYTF.

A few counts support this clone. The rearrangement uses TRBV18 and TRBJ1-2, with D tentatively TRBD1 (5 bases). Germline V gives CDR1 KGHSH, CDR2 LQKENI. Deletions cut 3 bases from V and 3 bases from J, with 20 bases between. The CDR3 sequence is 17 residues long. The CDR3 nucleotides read TGTGCCAGCTCACCTCAGAAGCAGGGTGGTTGGGACTATGGCTACACCTTC. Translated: CASSPQKQGGWDYGYTF.